Listed here are 30 T cell receptor beta chains from one sample, sequenced in a study of neurological immune-mediated disorders (dated by TCRdb to the late 2010s). The library was made by 5' RACE. Sequencing was carried out with an Illumina HiSeq 2500. TCRdb reran the public reads through fastp at Q25 and MiXCR, keeping productive beta chains. CDR3 protein sequences are deduplicated, and each keeps its most common genes and DNA. A total of roughly 89,000 distinct CDR3 sequences appear in this sample, 2% to 3% of them only once. The top ten clonotypes cover about 1% of the sample. Specimen: PBMCs. The receptor source for this set is a woman in her twenties or thirties with multiple sclerosis.

This clonotype was observed many times. The V and J genes are TRBV12-3 or TRBV12-4 and TRBJ2-7, with 8 bases aligning to TRBD1. This CDR3 comprises 15 residues. With V trimmed by 6 bases and J by 0 bases, 7 bases remained unmatched. For the CDR3, the DNA is TGTGCCAGCAGCCCGAGGACAGGGAGCTCCTACGAGCAGTACTTC. The encoded protein is CASSPRTGSSYEQYF.

This clonotype turned up a few times. J is TRBJ1-1 and V is TRBV19; D is ambiguous. V shed 4 bases and J shed 8 bases, with 11 bases lying between them. The length of the CDR3 is 12 residues. The V gene's germline CDR1 is LNHDA and CDR2 SQIVND (reference sequence). In DNA form, the CDR3 reads TGTGCCAGTAGTAAGGGTATCGGAGAAGCTTTCTTT. This sequence encodes CASSKGIGEAFF.

This clonotype came up many times. The chain couples TRBV15 to TRBJ1-2, with unresolved D. CDR3 length: 15 amino acids. The V end was cut by 0 bases, the J end by 8 bases, with 16 bases between. Germline loops: CDR1 LNHNV, CDR2 YYDKDF (reference sequence). The CDR3: CATSRDRGRGGGYTF. CDR3 nucleotides: TGTGCCACCAGCAGAGATCGTGGTAGAGGAGGCGGCTACACCTTC. The full variable domain, in which reference TRBV15 and TRBJ1-2 provide the parts outside the CDR3, is DAMVIQNPRYQVTQFGKPVTLSCSQTLNHNVMYWYQQKSSQAPKLLFHYYDKDFNNEADTPDNFQSRRPNTSFCFLDIRSPGLGDTAMYLCATSRDRGRGGGYTFGSGTRLTVV.

Ten or more counts support this clonotype. This rearrangement joins TRBV10-3 to TRBJ2-1, with D unclear. CDR3 size: 15 residues. Trimming removed 3 bases at V and 2 bases at J, with 11 bases between. Germline V gene data show CDR1 as ENHRY and CDR2 as SYGVKD. The CDR3, as DNA: TGTGCCATCAGTGATCAGACCATAACCTACAATGAGCAGTTCTTC. As protein: CAISDQTITYNEQFF.

This clonotype occurred many times. This chain connects TRBV7-2 to TRBJ2-5; D unresolved. Germline assignment: CDR1 SGHTA and CDR2 FQGNSA. The CDR3 is 14 amino acids. The V gene lost 5 bases and the J gene lost 2 bases, with 12 bases spanning the gap. CDR3 loop: CASSPSALQETQYF. In nucleotides, the CDR3 is TGTGCCAGCAGCCCTTCTGCACTTCAAGAGACCCAGTACTTC.

In this sample, this clonotype turned up many times. The chain couples TRBV20-1 to TRBJ1-5; 7 positions match TRBD1. With V trimmed by 6 bases and J by 10 bases, 18 bases remained unmatched. The germline V gene has CDR1 DFQATT and CDR2 SNEGSKA (reference sequence). CDR3 length equals 15 residues. CDR3 loop: CSAPRTGQSTKPQHF. The CDR3 coding sequence is TGCAGTGCCCCCCGGACAGGCCAATCCACAAAACCCCAGCATTTT.

This clonotype turned up a few times. V is TRBV10-2 and J is TRBJ2-3; no clear D gene. The CDR3 loop spans 14 amino acids. Germline V lookup: CDR1 WSHSY, CDR2 SAAADI. The V gene lost 4 bases and the J gene lost 0 bases, with 8 bases spanning the gap. The CDR3 sequence is CASSVQQSTDTQYF. CDR3 in DNA: TGCGCCAGCAGTGTCCAACAGAGCACAGATACGCAGTATTTT.

Ten or more counts support this clonotype. This chain uses TRBV20-1 with TRBJ1-1, with 9 bases identical to TRBD1. Germline-derived CDR1 and CDR2 are DFQATT and SNEGSKA (reference sequence). The CDR3 extends over 15 amino acids. J was trimmed by 7 bases and V by 2 bases; bases with no gene match: 11. The CDR3 sequence: CSARRGGTGISEAFF. The DNA of the CDR3 is TGCAGTGCTAGACGCGGAGGGACAGGGATAAGTGAAGCTTTCTTT.

This clonotype was seen many times. In DNA, the CDR3 is TGTGCCAGCAGTTTGGAACCAGGTGACACCGGGGAGCTGTTTTTT. As protein: CASSLEPGDTGELFF. This chain connects TRBV12-3 or TRBV12-4 to TRBJ2-2; D unresolved. The ends were cut back, 3 bases at V and 3 bases at J, with 11 bases in the middle. The CDR3 is 15 residues long.

This clonotype was recorded at least ten times. This sequence joins TRBV28 and TRBJ2-7, with 8 bases lining up with TRBD1. Germline lookup yields CDR1 MDHEN and CDR2 SYDVKM. The V and J ends lost 6 bases and 3 bases, in that order; junction bases with no gene match: 10. CDR3 length: 15 residues. CDR3 sequence: CASSLKLTGGYEQYF. DNA for the CDR3: TGTGCCAGCAGCTTAAAATTAACAGGGGGCTACGAGCAGTACTTC.

This clonotype was counted at least ten times. The chain uses TRBV20-1 and TRBJ1-2; D is unresolved. V gave up 0 bases and J gave up 9 bases, with 11 bases separating them. CDR3 size: 12 residues. Germline V gene sequence: CDR1 DFQATT, CDR2 SNEGSKA (reference sequence). This CDR3 reads CSARDTGRSYTF. The CDR3 DNA sequence: TGCAGTGCTAGAGATACGGGGAGAAGCTACACCTTC.

Ten or more counts support this clonotype. The V call is TRBV7-8, the J call TRBJ2-1; D uncertain. Germline-derived CDR1 and CDR2 are SGHVS and FQNEAQ. V was clipped by 1 base and J by 4 bases, with 8 bases between them. This CDR3 has 14 residues. CDR3 DNA: TGTGCCAGCAGCTTAGACGTATCTTACAATGAGCAGTTCTTC. Translated, it gives CASSLDVSYNEQFF.

This clonotype has at least ten counts. This chain joins TRBV20-1 and TRBJ2-7; D perhaps matches TRBD1 (6 bases). This CDR3 has 13 residues. The V gene lost 5 bases and the J gene lost 3 bases, with 14 bases spanning the gap. The germline V gene has CDR1 DFQATT and CDR2 SNEGSKA (reference sequence). The CDR3: CSAPKGVDYEQYF. CDR3 bases: TGCAGTGCTCCCAAGGGGGTTGACTACGAGCAGTACTTC.

Regarding this clonotype: A much more abundant neighbour one base away suggests this may be a read error. This chain uses TRBV5-1 with TRBJ1-2; tentative D call: TRBD1 (5 bases). V lost 4 bases and J 8 bases, leaving 15 bases between the germline ends. The length of the CDR3 is 13 residues. Per the germline V gene, CDR1 is SGHRS and CDR2 is YFSETQ. The CDR3 coding sequence is TGCGCCAGCAGCCGCAAAGGGGAGGACGGCTACACCTTC. Amino acid sequence: CASSRKGEDGYTF. Complete variable domain (other parts from reference TRBV5-1 and TRBJ1-2): KAGVTQTPRYLIKTRGQQVTLSCSPISGHRSVSWYQQTPGQGLQFLFEYFSETQRNKGNFPGRFSGRQFSNSRSEMNVSTLELGDSALYLCASSRKGEDGYTFGSGTRLTVV.

This clonotype showed up many times. The V and J genes are TRBV10-3 and TRBJ2-1; maybe TRBD2 (5 bases). V was pared by 5 bases and J by 1 base, with 12 bases between. Germline V gives CDR1 ENHRY, CDR2 SYGVKD. The CDR3 runs 15 residues. The CDR3 reads CAISPFSGSYNEQFF. CDR3 in DNA: TGTGCCATCAGTCCCTTTTCGGGGTCCTACAATGAGCAGTTCTTC.

This clonotype has only a few counts. Being one base from a much bigger clone, this may be a read error. CDR3: CASSLGSSARDIQYF. In DNA, the CDR3 is TGCGCCAGCAGCTTGGGCTCCTCGGCGCGAGACATTCAGTACTTC. The chain uses TRBV5-1 and TRBJ2-4; D remains ambiguous. Germline lookup yields CDR1 SGHRS and CDR2 YFSETQ. V lost 0 bases and J lost 8, with 15 bases in between. The CDR3 consists of 15 residues.

The table lists this clonotype with a few counts. This chain uses TRBV19 with TRBJ1-1; TRBD1 is a possible D gene (6 bases). Germline CDR1 LNHDA, CDR2 SQIVND (reference sequence). V shed 6 bases and J shed 6 bases, with 14 bases lying between them. This CDR3 has 13 amino acids. The CDR3 is CASRTLTGAEAFF. CDR3 coding DNA: TGTGCCAGTAGGACCTTGACAGGAGCTGAAGCTTTCTTT.

At least ten counts were recorded for this clonotype. V is TRBV7-2 and J is TRBJ2-1; 8 bases match TRBD2. CDR3 length equals 16 residues. CDR1 is SGHTA, CDR2 FQGNSA, per germline. Losses at the gene ends were 7 bases for V and 5 bases for J; bases not matched to a gene: 13. CDR3 DNA: TGTGCCAGCAACAACCGACTAGCGTCCTTTAACAATGAGCAGTTCTTC. Protein sequence: CASNNRLASFNNEQFF.

Many counts were recorded for this clonotype. This chain joins TRBV6-5 and TRBJ1-6; D not resolved. The CDR3 is 14 amino acids. Trimming pared 7 bases from V and 1 base from J, leaving 8 bases between. The germline V gene encodes CDR1 MNHEY and CDR2 SVGAGI. The CDR3 DNA reads TGTGCCAGCAAAGTGGTATCCTATAATTCACCCCTCCACTTT. Its protein product is CASKVVSYNSPLHF.

This clonotype was observed many times. The chain has TRBV5-5 and TRBJ2-7; the D gene could be TRBD1 or TRBD2 (5 bases each). Germline V gene data show CDR1 as SGHKS and CDR2 as YYEKEE (reference sequence). The CDR3 consists of 14 residues. V was cut by 0 bases and J by 4 bases, with 11 bases left in between. CDR3 protein: CASSLVSGRYEQYF. CDR3 DNA: TGTGCCAGCAGCTTGGTGTCAGGGAGATACGAGCAGTACTTC.

Many counts were recorded for this clonotype. The rearrangement links TRBV24-1 to TRBJ1-5; 8 nucleotides line up with TRBD1. This CDR3 contains 15 residues. Germline lookup yields CDR1 KGHDR and CDR2 SFDVKD. V dropped 4 bases and J dropped 5; count of bases not matched to a gene: 6. CDR3 nucleotide sequence: TGTGCCACCAGTGACCGACAGGGGTTTGATCAGCCCCAGCATTTT. It specifies CATSDRQGFDQPQHF.

This clonotype was observed at least ten times. The V gene is TRBV20-1, the J gene TRBJ1-5; tentatively, D is TRBD1 (6 bases). CDR3 length: 15 residues. Trimming stripped 6 bases from V and 3 bases from J, with 18 bases between. CDR1 is DFQATT, CDR2 SNEGSKA, per germline (reference sequence). The CDR3 is CSAQNIRDINQPQHF. CDR3 in DNA: TGCAGTGCACAGAACATCCGGGACATCAATCAGCCCCAGCATTTT.

This clonotype came up many times. The CDR3 region is CAITGGDTNTEAFF. CDR3 sequence (DNA): TGTGCCATCACCGGGGGGGACACGAACACTGAAGCTTTCTTT. This rearrangement joins TRBV10-3 to TRBJ1-1; a weak D match, TRBD1 (6 bases). In germline, CDR1 is ENHRY, CDR2 SYGVKD. The CDR3 contains 14 residues. The ends were cut back, 7 bases at V and 1 base at J, with 13 bases in the middle.

This clonotype was seen at least ten times. The chain couples TRBV20-1 to TRBJ2-7; D ambiguous. The germline CDR1 and CDR2 sequences are DFQATT and SNEGSKA (reference sequence). The CDR3 extends over 15 amino acids. Trimming stripped 0 bases from V and 0 bases from J, with 12 bases between. The CDR3 spells CSARDRLRPSYEQYF. CDR3 DNA: TGCAGTGCTAGAGATCGGCTGCGGCCCTCCTACGAGCAGTACTTC.

The table lists this clonotype with many counts. The V and J genes are TRBV27 and TRBJ2-1; D gene uncertain. CDR1 and CDR2 from the germline V gene are MNHEY and SMNVEV (reference sequence). Trimming pared 1 base from V and 6 bases from J, leaving 10 bases between. This CDR3 is built from 14 residues. CDR3 DNA sequence: TGTGCCAGCAGTTTATTCGGAGTAGTCAATGAGCAGTTCTTC. This translates into CASSLFGVVNEQFF.

In its sample, this clonotype was seen many times. This chain's CDR3 is CASSSIGTEQAEQYF. The CDR3 nucleotides read TGCGCCAGCAGTTCTATAGGGACAGAGCAAGCCGAGCAGTACTTC. The genes are TRBV5-1 and TRBJ2-7; 7 nucleotides align to TRBD1. With 5 bases clipped from V and 6 bases from J, the junction kept 14 bases outside the gene matches. Germline-derived CDR1 and CDR2 are SGHRS and YFSETQ. CDR3 size: 15 residues.

There are many counts of this clonotype. The chain carries TRBV27 and TRBJ2-3, with TRBD2 matching 9 bases. CDR1 and CDR2 from the germline V gene are MNHEY and SMNVEV (reference sequence). The CDR3 contains 17 residues. Germline trimming cut 2 bases from V and 2 bases from J; bases unmatched to any gene: 8. The CDR3: CASSLQGGRANTDTQYF. In nucleotides, the CDR3 is TGTGCCAGCAGTTTACAGGGCGGGAGGGCAAACACAGATACGCAGTATTTT.

This clonotype was observed many times. This chain uses TRBV5-1 with TRBJ2-1, with 11 bases aligning to TRBD2. CDR1 and CDR2 from the germline V gene are SGHRS and YFSETQ. With V trimmed by 3 bases and J by 8 bases, 7 bases remained unmatched. The CDR3 runs 15 residues. The CDR3 reads CASSSLAGGIHEQFF. Here the CDR3 DNA reads TGCGCCAGCAGCTCGCTAGCGGGAGGAATCCATGAGCAGTTCTTC.

This clonotype has ten or more counts. The chain joins TRBV5-1 to TRBJ2-6; the match to TRBD1 covers 8 bases. Germline trimming cut 0 bases from V and 2 bases from J; bases unmatched to any gene: 1. CDR3 length: 16 residues. Per germline, CDR1 SGHRS and CDR2 YFSETQ. CDR3 bases: TGCGCCAGCAGCTTGGAGACAGGGGCTGGGGCCAACGTCCTGACTTTC. Translating it yields CASSLETGAGANVLTF.

This clonotype was counted many times. The rearrangement joins TRBV4-3 to TRBJ2-3; TRBD2 is a possible D gene (6 bases). Deletions cut 0 bases from V and 4 bases from J, with 17 bases between. Germline lookup yields CDR1 LGHNA and CDR2 YSLEER. The CDR3 totals 17 residues. This CDR3 reads CASSQDSSGGLADTQYF. CDR3 nucleotides: TGCGCCAGCAGCCAAGATAGTAGCGGAGGCCTCGCAGATACGCAGTATTTT.